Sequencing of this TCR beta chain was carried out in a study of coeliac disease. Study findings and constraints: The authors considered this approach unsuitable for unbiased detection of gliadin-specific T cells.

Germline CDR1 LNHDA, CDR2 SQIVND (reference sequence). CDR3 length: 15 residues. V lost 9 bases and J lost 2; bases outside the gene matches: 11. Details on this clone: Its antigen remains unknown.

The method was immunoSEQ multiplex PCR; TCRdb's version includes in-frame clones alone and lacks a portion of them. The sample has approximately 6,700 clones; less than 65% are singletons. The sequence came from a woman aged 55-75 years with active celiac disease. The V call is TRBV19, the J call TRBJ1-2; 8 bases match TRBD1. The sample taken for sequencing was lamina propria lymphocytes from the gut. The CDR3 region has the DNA TGTGCCAGCGCGTCTCCGGGACAGGCGAACTATGGCTACACCTTC. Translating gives CASASPGQANYGYTF. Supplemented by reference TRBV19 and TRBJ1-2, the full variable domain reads DGGITQSPKYLFRKEGQNVTLSCEQNLNHDAMYWYRQDPGQGLRLIYYSQIVNDFQKGDIAEGYSVSREKKESFPLTVTSAQKNPTAFYLCASASPGQANYGYTFGSGTRLTVV.